A selection of T cell receptor beta chains follows, all from one sample in a study of radiotherapy plus CTLA-4 blockade in lung cancer. The protocol was immunoSEQ multiplex PCR, while the TCRdb copy is restricted to in-frame clones and leaves out a portion. Of approximately 45,000 clones in the sample, over 55% were seen once. The source material was peripheral blood, sampled from a patient treated with radiotherapy plus ipilimumab. The receptors stem from a human donor with non-small cell lung cancer who had a partial response to radiotherapy plus ipilimumab. Both conserved end residues are part of each CDR3. Fields, in order: J gene, V gene, D gene, clone size, CDR3 protein, CDR3 DNA. The D gene is left open where the match is weak. The size field is filled for only some rows; it gives once, few, many or a size class.

j_gene: TRBJ2-3
v_gene: TRBV5-4
d_gene: -
abundance: few
CDR3aa: CASSLKARADTQYF
CDR3nt: TGTGCCAGCAGCTTGAAAGCGAGGGCCGATACGCAGTATTTT

j_gene: TRBJ2-6
v_gene: TRBV15
d_gene: -
abundance: -
CDR3aa: CATSPGGPGANVLTF
CDR3nt: TGTGCCACCAGCCCTGGGGGCCCTGGGGCCAACGTCCTGACTTTC

j_gene: TRBJ2-7
v_gene: TRBV7-9
d_gene: TRBD2
abundance: few
CDR3aa: CASSSAGTPSYEQYF
CDR3nt: TGTGCCAGCAGCTCAGCGGGGACTCCCTCCTACGAGCAGTACTTC

j_gene: TRBJ1-3
v_gene: TRBV5-1
d_gene: -
abundance: -
CDR3aa: CASSLGRDGNTIYF
CDR3nt: TGCGCCAGCAGCTTGGGCAGGGATGGAAACACCATATATTTT

j_gene: TRBJ1-6
v_gene: TRBV2
d_gene: -
abundance: -
CDR3aa: CASSDREGSPLHF
CDR3nt: TGTGCCAGCAGTGACAGGGAGGGTTCACCCCTCCACTTT

j_gene: TRBJ2-1
v_gene: TRBV1
d_gene: -
abundance: -
CDR3aa: CTSSQVRWTSGRKANEQFF
CDR3nt: TGCACCAGCAGCCAAGTTCGCTGGACTAGCGGGAGGAAAGCTAATGAGCAGTTCTTC

j_gene: TRBJ1-3
v_gene: TRBV7-9
d_gene: -
abundance: few
CDR3aa: CASSSLGDSDSGNTIYF
CDR3nt: TGTGCCAGCAGCTCCCTCGGGGATTCGGACTCTGGAAACACCATATATTTT

j_gene: TRBJ2-7
v_gene: TRBV2
d_gene: -
abundance: -
CDR3aa: CASSAGKISYEQYF
CDR3nt: TGTGCCAGCAGTGCAGGGAAGATCTCCTACGAGCAGTACTTC

j_gene: TRBJ1-4
v_gene: TRBV13
d_gene: -
abundance: -
CDR3aa: CASSSVQVYNEKLFF
CDR3nt: TGTGCCAGCAGCTCCGTACAGGTCTATAATGAAAAACTGTTTTTT

j_gene: TRBJ1-1
v_gene: TRBV28
d_gene: TRBD1
abundance: -
CDR3aa: CASSLRTGSWWAEAFF
CDR3nt: TGTGCCAGCAGTTTAAGGACAGGCTCCTGGTGGGCTGAAGCTTTCTTT